This T cell receptor beta chain was retrieved from a study of molecular identifiers for immune sequencing clone quantification. A note on this clonotype: The target antigen is unknown.

CDR3 size: 14 residues. Germline trimming cut 5 bases from V and 9 bases from J; bases unmatched to any gene: 7. Germline loops: CDR1 MDHEN, CDR2 SYDVKM. TCRdb redid the calling of the PCR reads with MiXCR, one entry per CDR3 protein. The sample lists roughly 320,000 distinct CDR3 sequences, roughly 24% seen once, with 0.65% to 0.75% in the top ten. Study results and limitations: Over 99% of CMV-specific effector molecules, but under 1% of naive ones, were in clones above 20 copies.

Naive CD8 T cells were sorted as CD8+CD4-CCR7+CD45RA+. This TCR derives from a human donor in good health. Some libraries in this study had Jurkat cell RNA spiked in. The sequencing input was naive CD8+ T cells from blood, with Jurkat cell RNA spiked in. The sample's subset: FACS-sorted CD8+CD4-CCR7+CD45RA+ naive T cells. This chain uses TRBV28 with TRBJ2-1; 10 bases agree with TRBD2. Here the CDR3 DNA reads TGTGCCAGCAGTCCCACTAGCGGGATGGTTGAGCAGTTCTTC. Encoded protein: CASSPTSGMVEQFF.